This record looks at one T cell receptor (beta chain) sequence and its context. Its antigen remains unidentified. At one boundary the junction diverges from the germline segment, which might be a read error. HTBI primers from iRepertoire and Arm-PCR of CDR3 regions yielded the TCR beta libraries. MiXCR, run by TCRdb on the multiplex PCR reads, gives a single entry per CDR3 protein. The sample consists of roughly 440,000 distinct CDR3 sequences, about 17% of them appearing once. The CDR3 has 13 residues. The germline CDR1 and CDR2 sequences are SSHAT and FNYEAQ (reference sequence). This sample stems from a study of regulatory T cells in long-lasting Graves disease. General study points: Lower TCR diversity characterized persistent Graves' patients relative to newly diagnosed patients.

Time point given: newly diagnosed GD, antithyroid drugs for less than 3 months. RNA isolated from PBMCs was used to make the TCR library. The authors diagnosed Graves' disease using American Thyroid Association guidelines. These same data were also listed under a study on T cells in Graves' hyperthyroidism and ophthalmopathy. That source notes: Patients aged 18 to 65 had newly diagnosed hyperthyroidism of under 2 months' duration.

The origin of this receptor is a woman in her late teens or twenties with Graves disease. The rearrangement uses TRBV7-7 and TRBJ2-5; unclear D gene. The specimen was peripheral blood mononuclear cells (PBMCs), collected at new diagnosis, from a patient treated with antithyroid drugs. This CDR3 reads CASSLGYRETQYF. CDR3 in DNA: TGTGCTAGCAGCTTAGGGTACCGAGAGACCCAGTACTTC.